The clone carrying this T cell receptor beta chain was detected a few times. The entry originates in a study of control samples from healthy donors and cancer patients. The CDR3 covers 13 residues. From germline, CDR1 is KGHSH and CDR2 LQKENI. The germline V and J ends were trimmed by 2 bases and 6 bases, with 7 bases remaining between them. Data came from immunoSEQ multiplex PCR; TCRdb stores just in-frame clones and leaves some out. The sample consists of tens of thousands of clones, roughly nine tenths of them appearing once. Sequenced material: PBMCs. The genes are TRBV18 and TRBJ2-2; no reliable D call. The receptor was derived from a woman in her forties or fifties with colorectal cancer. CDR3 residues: CASSPTNPGELFF. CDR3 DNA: TGTGCCAGCTCACCAACTAACCCCGGGGAGCTGTTTTTT.